The rows below give T cell receptor beta chains drawn from one sample of a study of T cell responses to AZD1222 COVID-19 vaccine. Measured with immunoSEQ multiplex PCR; TCRdb has only the in-frame clones, and not every one. The table lists 40,000 to 55,000 clones, around 90% of them singletons. The input for sequencing was peripheral blood, taken 28 days after the second AZD1222 dose. The receptors here all came from an adult who received the AZD1222 COVID-19 vaccine. Each CDR3 is given with its conserved first and last residue. Fields, in order: J gene, clone size, CDR3 length, V gene, CDR3 protein. Not every row has a clone size; where given, it reads once, few, many or a size class.

>TRBJ1-1|.|14|TRBV5-4
CASSSPPVGTEAFF
>TRBJ1-4|.|15|TRBV9
CASSGQGSTNEKLFF
>TRBJ2-7|.|13|TRBV9
CASSAGEWYEQYF
>TRBJ1-2|.|14|TRBV28
CASSTFRQGFGYTF
>TRBJ2-1|.|14|TRBV7-9
CASSIDRGWNEQFF
>TRBJ1-3|.|16|TRBV6-5
CASSSRTRSSGNTIYF
>TRBJ1-5|.|14|TRBV6-1
CASSSASFNQPQHF
>TRBJ2-5|.|16|TRBV9
CASSSRTSGGQETQYF
>TRBJ1-4|.|16|TRBV6-5
CASSYSTEPPREKLFF
>TRBJ1-5|.|15|TRBV19
CASSWGESSNQPQHF
>TRBJ1-1|.|13|TRBV7-9
CASSIQVNTEAFF
>TRBJ2-1|.|13|TRBV7-7
CASSLLAGEEQFF
>TRBJ1-5|.|15|TRBV2
CASSESTISNQPQHF
>TRBJ1-3|.|18|TRBV4-3
CASSQDPPGFSSGNTIYF
>TRBJ2-7|.|14|TRBV6-2/TRBV6-3
CASIPFGGAYEQYF
>TRBJ2-5|.|17|TRBV7-7
CASSFGTAASSKGTQYF
>TRBJ2-3|.|15|TRBV19
CASSKGLAGGDTQYF
>TRBJ1-5|once|16|TRBV18
CASSPTTGPGKEAQHF
>TRBJ2-7|.|15|TRBV6-5
CASSQTSGGAGGQYF
>TRBJ2-2|.|12|TRBV6-6
CASSWLSGELFF
>TRBJ2-5|.|14|TRBV7-9
CASSSLGTVETQYF
>TRBJ2-2|.|13|TRBV6-1
CASSEGAAGELFF
>TRBJ2-7|.|15|TRBV9
CASSSGTSGEYEQYF
>TRBJ2-2|.|13|TRBV2
CASSVGASGELFF
>TRBJ1-5|.|12|TRBV5-5
CASSSPNQPQHF
>TRBJ1-2|few|15|TRBV11-2
CASVGIDEASYGYTF
>TRBJ2-2|.|12|TRBV5-4
CASSFPAGELFF
>TRBJ1-2|.|16|TRBV4-3
CASSQIGTGVNYGYTF
>TRBJ2-7|once|11|TRBV2
CASLVGYEQYF
>TRBJ2-3|few|16|TRBV7-6
CASTLDQGGAADTQYF
>TRBJ1-2|.|14|TRBV6-5
CASSLGQARYGYTF
>TRBJ2-6|.|13|TRBV6-5
CGGQGNGANVLTF
>TRBJ2-5|.|16|TRBV7-6
CASSPQGGAFRETQYF
>TRBJ1-6|.|14|TRBV5-4
CASSPGGVNSPLHF
>TRBJ2-5|.|16|TRBV6-5
CASSYSRPGTQETQYF
>TRBJ2-2|once|16|TRBV6-1
CASSGRTGDIDGELFF
>TRBJ1-5|few|17|TRBV7-8
CASSLARRGLSNQPQHF
>TRBJ2-5|.|17|TRBV7-9
CASSLAREWKGTETQYF
>TRBJ1-5|few|19|TRBV23-1
CASSQPGQGRYYSNQPQHF
>TRBJ2-2|.|15|TRBV7-2
CASSTRTANTGELFF
>TRBJ2-7|.|13|TRBV10-3
CAISEGSSYEQYF
>TRBJ1-3|.|16|TRBV6-2/TRBV6-3
CASSYGTGRSGNTIYF
>TRBJ1-1|once|13|TRBV30
CAWQGGSYTEAFF
>TRBJ2-7|once|15|TRBV11-2
CASSFTGFEGSEQYF
>TRBJ1-2|.|16|TRBV3-1/TRBV3-2
CASSQVCGRTDYGYTF
>TRBJ1-1|.|12|TRBV30
CAWTVGHTEAFF
>TRBJ2-5|.|15|TRBV9
CASSPSTSGKETQYF
>TRBJ2-2|few|16|TRBV5-1
CASSLDRGHYTGELFF
>TRBJ2-6|.|19|TRBV11-2
CASSLDWWDTFSGANVLTF
>TRBJ1-2|.|15|TRBV5-5
CASSPTDRSTYGYTF
>TRBJ1-1|.|13|TRBV14
CASSSQLNTEAFF
>TRBJ1-1|.|11|TRBV12-5
CASGWLTEAFF
>TRBJ2-1|.|14|TRBV11-3
CASSLTGTNNEQFF